Each of the 18 T cell receptor beta chains below was sequenced from the same sample in a study of blood T cell repertoires in COVID-19 (dated by TCRdb to 2018 to 2021). Receptors were amplified or captured by the immunoSEQ multiplex PCR assay. TCRdb limited this immuneACCESS table to in-frame rearrangements with V and J called. A share of clones is missing; checked studies link under half to unresolved V genes, and the rest is unexplained. This sample lists 75,000 to 90,000 clones; roughly 83% were detected once. Around 10% of the sample rests with the top ten. Material for sequencing was peripheral blood. These receptors originate from a human donor in a cohort sampled during active COVID-19.

The count of this clone is one. The chain uses TRBV6-2 or TRBV6-3 and TRBJ1-5, with 7 bases identical to TRBD1. The CDR3 is made up of 15 amino acids. The V and J ends lost 3 bases and 5 bases, in that order; junction bases with no gene match: 7. Germline assignment: CDR1 MNHEY and CDR2 SVGEGT. CDR3 region: CASSYPGTADQPQHF. In DNA form, the CDR3 reads TGTGCCAGCAGTTATCCCGGGACAGCCGATCAGCCCCAGCATTTT.

Here the CDR3 DNA reads TGTGCCACCAGCAGAGGCAGGGGCCCGTACCAAGAGACCCAGTACTTC. Protein: CATSRGRGPYQETQYF. The chain uses TRBV15 and TRBJ2-5, with D maybe TRBD1 (6 bases). CDR1 and CDR2 (germline): LNHNV, YYDKDF (reference sequence). Trimming stripped 1 base from V and 0 bases from J, with 12 bases between. The CDR3 has 16 residues.

This chain connects TRBV28 to TRBJ2-4; D perhaps matches TRBD1 (6 bases). V dropped 6 bases and J dropped 3 bases, with 15 bases sitting between them. Germline V CDR1 and CDR2: MDHEN, SYDVKM. This CDR3 is 15 amino acids long. This CDR3 reads CASRPSTGGKNIQYF. DNA for the CDR3: TGTGCCAGCAGGCCATCGACAGGAGGCAAAAACATTCAGTACTTC. The full variable domain, with the rest looked up from reference TRBV28 and TRBJ2-4, is DVKVTQSSRYLVKRTGEKVFLECVQDMDHENMFWYRQDPGLGLRLIYFSYDVKMKEKGDIPEGYSVSREKKERFSLILESASTNQTSMYLCASRPSTGGKNIQYFGAGTRLSVL.

V usage is TRBV2 and J usage is TRBJ1-1, with 9 bases that match TRBD1. V dropped 3 bases and J dropped 4; count of bases not matched to a gene: 6. Germline V gives CDR1 SNHLY, CDR2 FYNNEI. CDR3 length equals 15 residues. In DNA, the CDR3 is TGTGCCAGCAGTGACTGGTCGGGACAGGGCACTGAAGCTTTCTTT. Residues: CASSDWSGQGTEAFF. The full variable domain, completed using reference TRBV2 and TRBJ1-1, is EPEVTQTPSHQVTQMGQEVILRCVPISNHLYFYWYRQILGQKVEFLVSFYNNEISEKSEIFDDQFSVERPDGSNFTLKIRSTKLEDSAMYFCASSDWSGQGTEAFFGQGTRLTVV.

DNA for the CDR3: TGTGCCAGCAGTGAAGTTCCAGGGACTAACTATGGCTACACCTTC. This translates into CASSEVPGTNYGYTF. J is TRBJ1-2 and V is TRBV6-1; possible D gene TRBD1, 5 bases. This CDR3 contains 15 residues. Between the trimmed V and J ends, which lost 1 base and 0 bases, there was a span of 9 bases. Looked up from germline, CDR1 is MNHNS and CDR2 is SASEGT.

The chain combines TRBV28 with TRBJ2-1; 10 bases map to TRBD2. This CDR3 is built from 15 residues. Germline V lookup: CDR1 MDHEN, CDR2 SYDVKM. V lost 4 bases to trimming and J lost 4 bases; unmatched junction nucleotides: 4. The CDR3, as DNA: TGTGCCAGCAGTTCTAGCGGGAGTGGGTACAATGAGCAGTTCTTC. Encoded protein: CASSSSGSGYNEQFF.

The chain joins TRBV5-5 to TRBJ2-5; 8 nucleotides align to TRBD2. V lost 3 bases, J lost 3 bases, and 7 bases stayed unmatched. The germline gives CDR1 SGHKS, CDR2 YYEKEE (reference sequence). This CDR3 contains 15 residues. CDR3 sequence (DNA): TGTGCCAGCAGCTCGTTTGGACTAGCTGAAGAGACCCAGTACTTC. Translated, it gives CASSSFGLAEETQYF. Full variable domain (missing parts from reference TRBV5-5 and TRBJ2-5): DAGVTQSPTHLIKTRGQQVTLRCSPISGHKSVSWYQQVLGQGPQFIFQYYEKEERGRGNFPDRFSARQFPNYSSELNVNALLLGDSALYLCASSSFGLAEETQYFGPGTRLLVL.

This chain uses TRBV27 with TRBJ2-3, with D possibly TRBD2 on 6 matching bases. Germline V gives CDR1 MNHEY, CDR2 SMNVEV (reference sequence). V was clipped by 6 bases and J by 3 bases, with 13 bases between them. This CDR3 has 14 amino acids. The CDR3 here is CASRGQRETDTQYF. The CDR3 coding sequence is TGTGCCAGCAGGGGTCAACGGGAGACAGATACGCAGTATTTT.

DNA of the CDR3: TGTGCCAGCAGGCAGGGGGCCGTAAACTATGGCTACACCTTC. Translation gives CASRQGAVNYGYTF. The chain combines TRBV28 with TRBJ1-2; 8 bases are shared with TRBD1. The V and J ends lost 6 bases and 2 bases, in that order; junction bases with no gene match: 5. The CDR3 has 14 amino acids. Germline V lookup: CDR1 MDHEN, CDR2 SYDVKM.

This chain joins TRBV7-2 and TRBJ1-2; D is ambiguous. The CDR3 length is 14 residues. V lost 5 bases, J lost 0 bases, and 10 bases lay in between. Germline V CDR1 and CDR2: SGHTA, FQGNSA. CDR3 residues: CASSPVLANYGYTF. The CDR3 DNA reads as TGTGCCAGCAGCCCAGTTCTGGCTAACTATGGCTACACCTTC.

The chain is built from TRBV6-6 and TRBJ2-7; TRBD1 agrees at 7 bases. Unmatched junction bases numbered 4, after V lost 6 bases and J lost 2 bases. This CDR3 spans 13 amino acids. The germline V gene has CDR1 MNHNY and CDR2 SVGAGI (reference sequence). The CDR3 DNA follows: TGTGCCAGCAGCCGGGACAGCACCTACGAGCAGTACTTC. Residues: CASSRDSTYEQYF.

The rearrangement uses TRBV10-3 and TRBJ1-2; 7 bases agree with TRBD1. CDR1 and CDR2 (germline): ENHRY, SYGVKD. The CDR3 sequence is 14 residues long. V lost 6 bases, J lost 2 bases, and 6 bases stayed unmatched. CDR3 nucleotide sequence: TGTGCCATCAGGGGGACAGTTGGAAACTATGGCTACACCTTC. This gives the protein CAIRGTVGNYGYTF.

The chain recombines TRBV4-3 with TRBJ1-2; no clear D. The ends were cut back, 0 bases at V and 2 bases at J, with 10 bases in the middle. Looked up from germline, CDR1 is LGHNA and CDR2 is YSLEER. The CDR3 has 15 residues. CDR3 DNA: TGCGCCAGCAGCCAAGATCTCGGGAGGAACTATGGCTACACCTTC. It encodes CASSQDLGRNYGYTF.

The rearrangement uses TRBV27 and TRBJ1-4; maybe TRBD1 (6 bases). CDR3 length equals 14 residues. Germline assignment: CDR1 MNHEY and CDR2 SMNVEV (reference sequence). V dropped 3 bases and J dropped 6 bases, with 11 bases sitting between them. DNA for the CDR3: TGTGCCAGCAGTTTGGCAGGGGTCCATGAAAAACTGTTTTTT. Protein product: CASSLAGVHEKLFF.

V gene TRBV11-2 combines with J gene TRBJ2-1; 9 nucleotides line up with TRBD1. CDR3 size: 16 residues. Germline CDR1 reads SGHAT; CDR2 reads FQNNGV. V gave up 5 bases and J gave up 7 bases; unmatched junction bases: 12. The CDR3, as DNA: TGTGCCAGCAGCGAAACCGCCGGGACAGGGTCGAATGAGCAGTTCTTC. Translation: CASSETAGTGSNEQFF. The variable domain in full, completed from reference TRBV11-2 and TRBJ2-1, reads EAGVAQSPRYKIIEKRQSVAFWCNPISGHATLYWYQQILGQGPKLLIQFQNNGVVDDSQLPKDRFSAERLKGVDSTLKIQPAKLEDSAVYLCASSETAGTGSNEQFFGPGTRLTVL.

V usage is TRBV7-3 and J usage is TRBJ2-2; tentatively, D is TRBD2 (6 bases). The germline V and J ends were trimmed by 5 bases and 7 bases, with 17 bases remaining between them. In germline, CDR1 is SGHTA, CDR2 FQGTGA. This CDR3 is 15 amino acids long. DNA of the CDR3: TGTGCCAGCAGCCCCCAGGTAGCGGAAGGCGGGGAGCTGTTTTTT. Translating it yields CASSPQVAEGGELFF.

This clone came up once. The chain couples TRBV7-2 to TRBJ1-2; D gene unclear. The V gene's germline CDR1 is SGHTA and CDR2 FQGNSA. Trimming shortened V by 0 bases and J by 0 bases, and 5 bases separated the two germline ends. The CDR3 contains 14 residues. The CDR3 DNA is TGTGCCAGCAGCTTAGCAGAGCCTAACTATGGCTACACCTTC. Translated, it gives CASSLAEPNYGYTF.

The chain recombines TRBV11-2 with TRBJ2-7; D perhaps matches TRBD2 (5 bases). The germline CDR1 and CDR2 sequences are SGHAT and FQNNGV. The CDR3 has 15 residues. Trimming took 5 bases from V and 0 from J, leaving 14 bases between them. Here the CDR3 reads CASSPEIASSYEQYF. Here the CDR3 DNA reads TGTGCCAGCAGCCCCGAAATAGCGAGCTCCTACGAGCAGTACTTC.